A single sample is the source of the 28 T cell receptor beta chains below, sequenced in a study of cytomegalovirus exposure and HLA in healthy donors (dated by TCRdb to about 2017). The library relied on the immunoSEQ multiplex PCR assay. A mixture of 60 forward primers for TCR Vbeta segments and 13 reverse primers for TCR Jbeta segments was used in the multiplex PCR. Here the immuneACCESS table is served through TCRdb, limited to in-frame sequences with V and J called. Missing clones are a known gap in these copies; in checked studies unresolved V genes cover under half, and the rest lacks a known reason. Recorded for this sample are 100,000 to 150,000 clones; around 74% of them occurred a single time. In total, the top ten clones hold about 4% of the sample. The sample taken for sequencing was PBMCs. Receptors originate from a woman aged 45-60 years in good health and CMV-seropositive.

The DNA for the CDR3 is TGTGCCACCAGCAGTCCCGGTCGGAGCGGGGGGGCCGGACTCCCCCAAGAGACCCAGTACTTC. Protein product: CATSSPGRSGGAGLPQETQYF. V usage is TRBV15 and J usage is TRBJ2-5; 10 nucleotides match TRBD2. This CDR3 region has 21 residues. CDR1 and CDR2 (germline): LNHNV, YYDKDF (reference sequence). J was trimmed by 1 base and V by 3 bases; bases with no gene match: 20.

A single count supports this clone. The chain has TRBV7-9 and TRBJ2-1; 7 nucleotides line up with TRBD2. V dropped 5 bases and J dropped 0; count of bases not matched to a gene: 4. The CDR3 is 15 residues long. In germline, CDR1 is SEHNR, CDR2 FQNEAQ (reference sequence). The CDR3 nucleotides are TGTGCCAGCAGCGATCGGGGGGACTCCTACAATGAGCAGTTCTTC. Translating it yields CASSDRGDSYNEQFF.

This clone was seen a handful of times. This chain uses TRBV10-2 with TRBJ1-3; 7 bases agree with TRBD1. V was clipped by 6 bases and J by 2 bases; unmatched bases: 1. The CDR3 sequence is 13 residues long. Germline V gene sequence: CDR1 WSHSY, CDR2 SAAADI. DNA for the CDR3: TGCGCCAGCAGCCAGGGGGCTGGAAACACCATATATTTT. Translating gives CASSQGAGNTIYF.

This chain uses TRBV6-6 with TRBJ2-2; D call uncertain. V shed 6 bases and J shed 2 bases, with 4 bases lying between them. The CDR3 spans 12 residues. Germline CDR1 and CDR2: MNHNY and SVGAGI (reference sequence). The CDR3: CASSPNTGELFF. The CDR3 region has the DNA TGTGCCAGCAGCCCTAACACCGGGGAGCTGTTTTTT.

This rearrangement joins TRBV4-2 to TRBJ2-1; TRBD1 agrees at 9 bases. Germline assignment: CDR1 LGHNA and CDR2 YNFKEQ. With 3 bases clipped from V and 4 bases from J, the junction kept 13 bases outside the gene matches. The CDR3 is made up of 18 amino acids. The CDR3, as DNA: TGTGCCAGCAGCCACTCTGGAGCCGGGACAGGGTCATACAATGAGCAGTTCTTC. Its protein is CASSHSGAGTGSYNEQFF.

Remarks on this clone: The sample carries other DNA sequences with the same CDR3. The genes are TRBV9 and TRBJ2-7; no reliable D call. The V end lost 2 bases, the J end lost 2 bases, and 8 bases lay between the germline ends. CDR3 length: 13 residues. Germline-derived CDR1 and CDR2 are SGDLS and YYNGEE. CDR3 sequence: CASSVQSTYEQYF. The DNA for the CDR3 is TGTGCCAGCAGCGTCCAATCCACCTACGAGCAGTACTTC.

The chain uses TRBV27 and TRBJ2-3, with D uncertain. Germline CDR1 MNHEY, CDR2 SMNVEV (reference sequence). This CDR3 region has 18 residues. Deletions cut 1 base from V and 4 bases from J, with 21 bases between. CDR3 coding DNA: TGTGCCAGCAGTTTATTCAATCGTTTCGGTAAAGATTCAGATACGCAGTATTTT. This codes for CASSLFNRFGKDSDTQYF.

For the CDR3, the DNA is TGTGCCAGTAGGCTCGGACAGGGGGCCGCCTATAGCAATCAGCCCCAGCATTTT. Translated: CASRLGQGAAYSNQPQHF. This chain uses TRBV19 with TRBJ1-5; 11 nucleotides agree with TRBD1. Germline V gene lookup returns CDR1 LNHDA and CDR2 SQIVND (reference sequence). The CDR3 extends over 18 amino acids. With 6 bases clipped from V and 0 bases from J, the junction kept 10 bases outside the gene matches.

The chain is built from TRBV4-1 and TRBJ2-2; possible D gene TRBD2, 5 bases. V lost 4 bases and J 6 bases, leaving 15 bases between the germline ends. CDR3 length: 15 amino acids. Germline V gives CDR1 MGHRA, CDR2 YSYEKL. Here the CDR3 reads CASSPLGSWAGELFF. The CDR3 coding sequence is TGCGCCAGCAGCCCCCTTGGGAGTTGGGCCGGGGAGCTGTTTTTT.

The V and J genes are TRBV5-1 and TRBJ2-2; 14 bases are a match to TRBD2. The junction had 14 bases not matched to a gene; V was cut back by 6 bases and J by 4 bases. Germline V lookup: CDR1 SGHRS, CDR2 YFSETQ. This CDR3 region has 19 residues. CDR3 coding DNA: TGCGCCAGCAACCCGAAGACTAGCGGGGGGGCCTGGAGCACCGGGGAGCTGTTTTTT. Its translation: CASNPKTSGGAWSTGELFF.

The CDR3, as DNA: TGTGCCAGTAGTATCACAGGAGCCTCTTTCAGTAACTATGGCTACACCTTC. Amino acids: CASSITGASFSNYGYTF. The V gene is TRBV19, the J gene TRBJ1-2; tentative D call: TRBD1 (5 bases). The CDR3 length is 17 residues. Trimming took off 3 bases at V and 1 base at J, with 18 bases between the two ends. CDR1 LNHDA and CDR2 SQIVND come from the germline V gene (reference sequence).

The V and J genes are TRBV5-4 and TRBJ1-2, with D maybe TRBD1 (6 bases). From germline, CDR1 is SGHNT and CDR2 YYREEE (reference sequence). The CDR3 totals 14 residues. V lost 4 bases, J lost 8 bases, and 18 bases lay in between. CDR3 DNA sequence: TGTGCCAGCAGCATACAGGGAGTGGTATTCGGCTACACCTTC. Translation: CASSIQGVVFGYTF.

This clone turned up a few times. The V and J genes are TRBV28 and TRBJ1-2; perhaps TRBD1 as D (6 bases). This CDR3 region has 13 residues. V lost 7 bases to trimming and J lost 4 bases, with 13 bases between them. Germline CDR1 MDHEN, CDR2 SYDVKM. CDR3 sequence (DNA): TGTGCCAGCACACAGAGGGGGTTCTATGGCTACACCTTC. Translating gives CASTQRGFYGYTF.

The genes are TRBV9 and TRBJ1-5; D remains ambiguous. Trimming took off 3 bases at V and 2 bases at J, with 6 bases between the two ends. This CDR3 has 13 residues. Germline V gene lookup returns CDR1 SGDLS and CDR2 YYNGEE. The CDR3 DNA follows: TGTGCCAGCAGCGATGGAGGCAATCAGCCCCAGCATTTT. Encoded protein: CASSDGGNQPQHF.

The rearrangement links TRBV5-1 to TRBJ2-7; 11 bases agree with TRBD1. CDR1 is SGHRS and CDR2 is YFSETQ in the germline V gene. The CDR3 has 14 residues. After removal of 0 bases from V and 5 bases from J, the junction contained 1 base not matched to a gene. The CDR3 DNA sequence: TGCGCCAGCAGCTTGGGGACAGGGGGCAACGAGCAGTACTTC. Translated, it gives CASSLGTGGNEQYF.

The rearrangement uses TRBV21-1 and TRBJ1-1. TRBV21-1 has pseudogene status. This CDR3 contains 11 residues. CDR3: CASLPNTEAFF. DNA of the CDR3: TGTGCCTCCCTCCCGAACACTGAAGCTTTCTTT.

V gene TRBV30 combines with J gene TRBJ1-6; D uncertain. Per the germline V gene, CDR1 is GTSNPN and CDR2 is SVGIG (reference sequence). The CDR3 sequence is 14 residues long. V was trimmed by 0 bases and J by 8 bases, leaving 11 bases between them. CDR3: CAWSVRNGDSPLHF. CDR3 DNA: TGTGCCTGGAGTGTAAGGAACGGGGATTCACCCCTCCACTTT. The full variable domain, with the rest looked up from reference TRBV30 and TRBJ1-6, is SQTIHQWPATLVQPVGSPLSLECTVEGTSNPNLYWYRQAAGRGLQLLFYSVGIGQISSEVPQNLSASRPQDRQFILSSKKLLLSDSGFYLCAWSVRNGDSPLHFGNGTRLTVT.

This chain joins TRBV25-1 and TRBJ2-3, with 7 bases aligning to TRBD1. Trimming took 4 bases from V and 4 from J; bases not matched to a gene: 2. CDR1 MGHDK and CDR2 SYGVNS come from the germline V gene. The CDR3 sequence is 13 residues long. In DNA, the CDR3 is TGTGCCAGCAGTGCAACAGGGGCAGATACGCAGTATTTT. This sequence encodes CASSATGADTQYF.

This rearrangement joins TRBV6-5 to TRBJ1-2; D unclear. Deletions cut 4 bases from V and 4 bases from J, with 4 bases between. The CDR3 covers 11 residues. Germline assignment: CDR1 MNHEY and CDR2 SVGAGI. The CDR3 loop is CASSSGYGYTF. The CDR3 region has the DNA TGTGCCAGCAGTTCAGGCTATGGCTACACCTTC.

The V and J genes are TRBV5-1 and TRBJ1-5, with TRBD1 as a possible D gene (6 bases). Deletions cut 3 bases from V and 5 bases from J, with 9 bases between. CDR1 and CDR2 from the germline V gene are SGHRS and YFSETQ. This CDR3 comprises 13 residues. The DNA for the CDR3 is TGCGCCAGCAGCTCTGAGGGGGATCAGCCCCAGCATTTT. Translated: CASSSEGDQPQHF.

The rearrangement joins TRBV11-2 to TRBJ1-2; 12 bases align to TRBD1. The CDR3 has 19 amino acids. Per the germline V gene, CDR1 is SGHAT and CDR2 is FQNNGV. J lost 7 bases, V lost 5 bases, and 20 bases had no gene match. The CDR3 bases are TGTGCCAGCAGCCTCCGCCGGGACAGGGGGCCTTTGTTCGCCAGTGGCTACACCTTC. It is translated as CASSLRRDRGPLFASGYTF. Combining the CDR3 with reference TRBV11-2 and TRBJ1-2 gives the whole variable domain EAGVAQSPRYKIIEKRQSVAFWCNPISGHATLYWYQQILGQGPKLLIQFQNNGVVDDSQLPKDRFSAERLKGVDSTLKIQPAKLEDSAVYLCASSLRRDRGPLFASGYTFGSGTRLTVV.

The chain recombines TRBV4-1 with TRBJ1-2; D not resolved. Germline CDR1 MGHRA, CDR2 YSYEKL. The length of the CDR3 is 14 residues. The ends were cut back, 3 bases at V and 8 bases at J, with 16 bases in the middle. The CDR3 loop reads CASSHFVGEGGYTF. Written as DNA, the CDR3 is TGCGCCAGCAGCCACTTCGTGGGTGAGGGCGGCTACACCTTC.

This rearrangement joins TRBV14 to TRBJ2-2, with D possibly being TRBD2 (5 bases). This CDR3 comprises 15 residues. Trimming stripped 0 bases from V and 5 bases from J, with 10 bases between. Germline lookup yields CDR1 SGHDN and CDR2 FVKESK. CDR3 loop: CASSQDPGRTGELFF. The CDR3 DNA is TGTGCCAGCAGCCAAGATCCGGGGAGAACCGGGGAGCTGTTTTTT.

The count of this clone is one. The rearrangement joins TRBV7-7 to TRBJ2-1; TRBD1 agrees at 11 bases. The V segment lost 3 bases and the J segment 2 bases; nucleotides outside the gene matches: 0. Looked up from germline, CDR1 is SSHAT and CDR2 is FNYEAQ (reference sequence). The CDR3 length is 15 residues. Here the CDR3 DNA reads TGTGCCAGCAGCTTGGGACAGGGGGCCTACAATGAGCAGTTCTTC. It encodes CASSLGQGAYNEQFF.

This sequence joins TRBV5-1 and TRBJ2-7; the match to TRBD1 covers 7 bases. The CDR3 sequence is 14 residues long. Germline loops: CDR1 SGHRS, CDR2 YFSETQ. Losses at the gene ends were 4 bases for V and 3 bases for J; bases not matched to a gene: 7. The CDR3 spells CASSLDRIHYEQYF. CDR3 nucleotide sequence: TGCGCCAGCAGCCTGGACAGGATCCACTACGAGCAGTACTTC.

The rearrangement joins TRBV9 to TRBJ1-3; D unresolved. Germline V gene data show CDR1 as SGDLS and CDR2 as YYNGEE. The CDR3 length is 15 residues. The ends were cut back, 0 bases at V and 1 base at J, with 8 bases in the middle. The CDR3 reads CASSVDVRSGNTIYF. DNA of the CDR3: TGTGCCAGCAGCGTAGATGTCAGATCTGGAAACACCATATATTTT.

The table lists this clone with a count of one. J is TRBJ1-5 and V is TRBV19; D is possibly TRBD1 (6 bases). The CDR3 is 15 amino acids. Germline V gives CDR1 LNHDA, CDR2 SQIVND (reference sequence). The ends were cut back, 5 bases at V and 6 bases at J, with 17 bases in the middle. CDR3 nucleotide sequence: TGTGCCAGTAGTGTGACAGGTGCTTGGGGTCAGCCCCAGCATTTT. It codes for CASSVTGAWGQPQHF.

This clone was seen only a few times. CDR3 coding DNA: TGTGCTAGTGGTTTGTTCAGTACTGAAAAACTGTTTTTT. This codes for CASGLFSTEKLFF. The V gene is TRBV12-5, the J gene TRBJ1-4; D is ambiguous. V was trimmed by 2 bases and J by 7 bases, leaving 8 bases between them. The V gene's germline CDR1 is LGHNT and CDR2 FRNRAP. The CDR3 covers 13 residues.